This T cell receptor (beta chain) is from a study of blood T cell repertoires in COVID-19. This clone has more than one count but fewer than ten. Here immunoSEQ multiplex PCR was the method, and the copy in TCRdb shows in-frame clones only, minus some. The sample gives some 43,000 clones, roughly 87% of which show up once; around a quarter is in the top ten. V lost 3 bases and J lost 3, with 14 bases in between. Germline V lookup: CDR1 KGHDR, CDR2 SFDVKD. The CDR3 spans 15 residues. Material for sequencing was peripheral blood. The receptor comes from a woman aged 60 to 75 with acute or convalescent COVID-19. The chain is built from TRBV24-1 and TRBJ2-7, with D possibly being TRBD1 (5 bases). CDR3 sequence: CATSDTRQHNYEQYF. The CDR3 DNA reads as TGTGCCACCAGTGATACCAGACAGCATAACTACGAGCAGTACTTC.